These T cell receptor beta chains were read from a single sample in a study of OX40 agonist ivuxolimab in advanced cancers. Repertoires were generated with immunoSEQ multiplex PCR, while TCRdb's copy carries only in-frame clones and drops some. This sample yields some 86,000 clones, of which around 85% are seen a single time; about 4% belongs to the top ten. The source was CD4+ or CD8+ T cells sorted from blood, collected in a trial of the OX40 agonist ivuxolimab. The receptors were gathered from an adult with an advanced solid tumor such as melanoma, head and neck, liver or kidney cancer. Each CDR3 is given with its conserved first and last residue. D genes are given only for firm matches. Some rows mark clone size as missing; the rest say once, few, many or name a class of expanded clone.

j_call	v_call	d_call	clone_size	cdr3_nt	cdr3_aa
TRBJ2-1	TRBV19	-	-	TGTGCCAGTAGTTTGGGAAGCTCCTACAATGAGCAGTTCTTC	CASSLGSSYNEQFF
TRBJ1-2	TRBV11-2	-	-	TGTGCCAGCAGCTCGTACAGGGCCCAAAAAACCTATAACTACACCTTC	CASSSYRAQKTYNYTF
TRBJ2-7	TRBV7-9	-	-	TGTGCCAGCAGCTTAGGAAGAGGAGACCTCCGGGAGCAGTACTTC	CASSLGRGDLREQYF
TRBJ2-7	TRBV10-2	-	-	TGCGCCAGCAGTGAGTCGACTTTACGCTACGAGCAGTACTTC	CASSESTLRYEQYF
TRBJ1-4	TRBV30	-	-	TGTGCCTCAACCGTCGAAGGGGGGAGTAATGAAAAACTGTTTTTT	CASTVEGGSNEKLFF
TRBJ2-1	TRBV28	TRBD2	-	TGTGCCAGCAGTTTCCCCAAGCGGCTAGCGGGAATGCTCAACAATGAGCAGTTCTTC	CASSFPKRLAGMLNNEQFF
TRBJ1-3	TRBV7-9	-	-	TGTGCCAGCAGCTTAGGACAGAGCTCTGGAAACACCATATATTTT	CASSLGQSSGNTIYF
TRBJ2-2	TRBV27	TRBD2	-	TGTGCCAGCAGTCTACTAGCGGGAGGGACCGGGGAGCTGTTTTTT	CASSLLAGGTGELFF
TRBJ2-2	TRBV6-1	-	-	TGTGCCAGCAACCTGGAAAGGGTAGGCGGGGAGCTGTTTTTT	CASNLERVGGELFF
TRBJ2-1	TRBV6-6	TRBD2	-	TGTGCCACGGGACTAGCGGGAGCGCGAGATGAGCAGTTCTTC	CATGLAGARDEQFF
TRBJ2-1	TRBV6-4	TRBD2	-	TGTGCCAGCAGTGACGGGACTAGCGGGAATTACAATGAGCAGTTCTTC	CASSDGTSGNYNEQFF
TRBJ2-7	TRBV13	-	once	TGTGCCAGCAGCTTATCAGGGCCGTGGGACGAGCAGTACTTC	CASSLSGPWDEQYF
TRBJ2-2	TRBV25-1	-	-	TGTGCCAGCAGTCCAGGGGCCGGGGAGCTGTTTTTT	CASSPGAGELFF
TRBJ2-7	TRBV6-6	-	-	TGTGCCAGCAGGGGTTACTACGAGCAGTACTTC	CASRGYYEQYF
TRBJ2-5	TRBV7-2	TRBD2	-	TGTGCCAGCAGCCCAACGACTAGCGTCGAGACCCAGTACTTC	CASSPTTSVETQYF
TRBJ2-4	TRBV6-6	-	once	TGTGCCAGCAGCTCCGACAGGGAGGGTAACATTCAGTACTTC	CASSSDREGNIQYF
TRBJ2-3	TRBV2	-	-	TGTGCCAGCAGTGTCGCAGATACGCAGTATTTT	CASSVADTQYF
TRBJ2-7	TRBV27	TRBD1	-	TGTGCCAGCAGGGCAGGGGGCAACGAGCAGTACTTC	CASRAGGNEQYF
TRBJ2-7	TRBV11-2	TRBD1	few	TGTGCCAGCAGCTTAGGGACAGGGTCCTACGAGCAGTACTTC	CASSLGTGSYEQYF
TRBJ1-2	TRBV5-6	-	-	TGTGCCAGCAGCTTGGACGGGGCGCTCCCCCTTTTTTATGGCTACACCTTC	CASSLDGALPLFYGYTF
TRBJ2-3	TRBV18	TRBD2	-	TGTGCCAGCTCGACCGGGAGGGGCACAGATACGCAGTATTTT	CASSTGRGTDTQYF
TRBJ2-7	TRBV21-1	-	-	TGTGCCAGCAGCAAAGGATCAACGCGCGGACCGGCCTACGAGCAGTACTTC	CASSKGSTRGPAYEQYF
TRBJ2-2	TRBV6-5	-	-	TGTGCCAGCAGTTACTCAGGGGGTCGAACCGGGGAGCTGTTTTTT	CASSYSGGRTGELFF
TRBJ2-7	TRBV6-1	TRBD2	-	TGTGCCAGCAGGCCGGGACTAGCATCCTACGAGCAGTACTTC	CASRPGLASYEQYF
TRBJ2-3	TRBV5-1	-	-	TGCGCCAGCAGCTTCGAAACCCAATCAGATACGCAGTATTTT	CASSFETQSDTQYF
TRBJ1-2	TRBV2	-	-	TGTGCCAGCAGTGAGGCAGGGGATGGCTACACCTTC	CASSEAGDGYTF
TRBJ2-1	TRBV4-2	TRBD2	-	TGTGCCAGCAGCCAAGTCCAGGGCGGGAGCAATGAGCAGTTCTTC	CASSQVQGGSNEQFF
TRBJ1-1	TRBV28	-	once	TGTGCCAGCAGTTCATACCAGGGGAACACTGAAGCTTTCTTT	CASSSYQGNTEAFF
TRBJ1-2	TRBV19	-	-	TGTGCCAGTAGTATGTCAGTGCTCGGTAGAGGCTACACCTTC	CASSMSVLGRGYTF
TRBJ2-7	TRBV20-1	-	-	TGCAGTGCTGGCGTACTCGGTGAGCAGTACTTC	CSAGVLGEQYF
TRBJ2-5	TRBV6-1	-	-	TGTGCCAGCCAGGCGTCGGGACAAGAGACCCAGTACTTC	CASQASGQETQYF
TRBJ2-1	TRBV19	-	-	TGTGCCAGTAGTCCAGGGCTTTACAATGAGCAGTTCTTC	CASSPGLYNEQFF
TRBJ2-3	TRBV5-1	-	once	TGCGCCAGCAGCTTCTCTTCTCTTGAAAGCACAGATACGCAGTATTTT	CASSFSSLESTDTQYF
TRBJ2-2	TRBV4-2	-	-	TGTGCCAGCGCCCCTACTCTCACCGGGGAGCTGTTTTTT	CASAPTLTGELFF
TRBJ2-1	TRBV28	TRBD1	-	TGTGCCAGCAGTACCAGGACAGGGGGCGGGAATGAGCAGTTCTTC	CASSTRTGGGNEQFF
TRBJ2-7	TRBV2	-	-	TGTGCCACAGGAAGGGAGGTCGACGAGCAGTACTTC	CATGREVDEQYF
TRBJ1-5	TRBV6-1	-	-	TGTGCCAGCAGTGAAGGGGGAGGGCCCCAGCATTTT	CASSEGGGPQHF
TRBJ2-1	TRBV9	-	-	TGTGCCAGCAGCGTAGGGACAAGCTCCTACAATGAGCAGTTCTTC	CASSVGTSSYNEQFF
TRBJ2-5	TRBV5-1	-	-	TGCGCCAGCAGCCCCGGCGGGGAAGAGACCCAGTACTTC	CASSPGGEETQYF
TRBJ2-1	TRBV6-6	-	-	TGTGCCAGCAGTTACCTAATAGATGAGCAGTTCTTC	CASSYLIDEQFF
TRBJ2-5	TRBV5-4	-	-	TGTGCCAGCAGCTACCCGACAGGTCAAGAGACCCAGTACTTC	CASSYPTGQETQYF
TRBJ1-1	TRBV27	-	-	TGTGCCAGCAGTTTTCGGGGTGGGGGTAACACTGAAGCTTTCTTT	CASSFRGGGNTEAFF
TRBJ2-5	TRBV10-3	-	-	TGTGCCATCAGTGGGACAGATCGGGAGACCCAGTACTTC	CAISGTDRETQYF
TRBJ2-3	TRBV5-1	TRBD1	-	TGCGCCAGCAGCTTGGGGCTTCGGACAGGGCTTTTCACAGATACGCAGTATTTT	CASSLGLRTGLFTDTQYF
TRBJ2-1	TRBV30	-	few	TGTGCCTGGAGTGTAGTGGACAGAGCCAACAATGAGCAGTTCTTC	CAWSVVDRANNEQFF
TRBJ2-3	TRBV5-1	TRBD2	-	TGCGCCAGCAGCTCTAGCGGGAGGACAGATACGCAGTATTTT	CASSSSGRTDTQYF
TRBJ2-7	TRBV28	TRBD2	-	TGTGCCAGCAGTAAGGGACTAGCGGGAGTCGAGCAGTACTTC	CASSKGLAGVEQYF
TRBJ2-5	TRBV30	-	-	TGTGCCTGGAGTGTAGGAAGGTGGGGAGAGACCCAGTACTTC	CAWSVGRWGETQYF
TRBJ2-7	TRBV10-3	-	-	TGTGCCATGTCCTTTAGCGGCTACGAGCAGTACTTC	CAMSFSGYEQYF
TRBJ2-2	TRBV11-3	-	-	TGTGCCAGCATCCGAACCCGGTGGGGGAACACCGGGGAGCTGTTTTTT	CASIRTRWGNTGELFF
TRBJ1-6	TRBV5-1	TRBD1	-	TGCGCCAGCATCACGGGACAGGTTGATAATTCACCCCTCCACTTT	CASITGQVDNSPLHF
TRBJ1-6	TRBV7-9	-	-	TGTGCCAGCAGCTTAGTCAATTCACCCCTCCACTTT	CASSLVNSPLHF
TRBJ2-7	TRBV2	-	once	TGTGCCAGCAGTGAGCCTAGGGTTTCGGCGGGTGGATCCTACGAGCAGTACTTC	CASSEPRVSAGGSYEQYF
TRBJ1-1	TRBV28	-	-	TGTGCCAGCAGTCTCCTTACCCGGGGGACTGAAGCTTTCTTT	CASSLLTRGTEAFF
TRBJ2-3	TRBV11-2	TRBD1	once	TGTGCCAGCAGCTTTGGCGACAGGGAACCTTACACAGATACGCAGTATTTT	CASSFGDREPYTDTQYF